This T cell receptor beta chain was sequenced in a study of cytomegalovirus exposure and HLA in healthy donors. Germline CDR1 reads MNHEY; CDR2 reads SMNVEV (reference sequence). V gave up 5 bases and J gave up 4 bases; unmatched junction bases: 8. There are 15 residues in the CDR3. PCR was performed using 60 Vbeta and 13 Jbeta primers. TCRdb keeps only in-frame clones here, not all; method: immunoSEQ multiplex PCR. The sample includes 200,000 or so clones, roughly 74% seen only once; the top ten take approximately 6%. This chain connects TRBV27 to TRBJ2-1; 7 bases are shared with TRBD2. This TCR was sampled from a woman aged 25 to 45 in good health and CMV-seropositive. The sequenced sample consisted of PBMCs. The CDR3 coding sequence is TGTGCCAGCAGTGATTCTAGCGGAACTTACAATGAGCAGTTCTTC. Amino acid sequence: CASSDSSGTYNEQFF.